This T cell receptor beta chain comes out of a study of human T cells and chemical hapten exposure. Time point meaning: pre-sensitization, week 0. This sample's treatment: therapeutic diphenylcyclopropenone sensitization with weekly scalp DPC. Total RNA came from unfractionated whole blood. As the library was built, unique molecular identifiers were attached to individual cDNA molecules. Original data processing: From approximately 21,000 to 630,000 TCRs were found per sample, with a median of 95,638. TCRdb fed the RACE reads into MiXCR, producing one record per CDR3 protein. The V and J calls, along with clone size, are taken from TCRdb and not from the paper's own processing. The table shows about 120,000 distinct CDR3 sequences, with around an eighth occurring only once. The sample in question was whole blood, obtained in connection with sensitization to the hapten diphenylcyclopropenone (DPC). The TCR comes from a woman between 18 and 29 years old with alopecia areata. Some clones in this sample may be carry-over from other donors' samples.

The CDR3 region has the DNA TGTGCCTGGAGTGTAGGGGGTAACTCCTACGAGCAGTACTTC. This encodes CAWSVGGNSYEQYF. The chain has TRBV30 and TRBJ2-7; perhaps TRBD1 as D (6 bases). CDR3 length: 14 residues. Germline CDR1 is GTSNPN and CDR2 is SVGIG (reference sequence). V lost 0 bases and J 0 bases, leaving 9 bases between the germline ends. The full variable domain, in which reference TRBV30 and TRBJ2-7 provide the parts outside the CDR3, is SQTIHQWPATLVQPVGSPLSLECTVEGTSNPNLYWYRQAAGRGLQLLFYSVGIGQISSEVPQNLSASRPQDRQFILSSKKLLLSDSGFYLCAWSVGGNSYEQYFGPGTRLTVT.